Each of the 9 T cell receptor beta chains below was sequenced from the same sample in a study of T cell responses to AZD1222 COVID-19 vaccine. Measured with immunoSEQ multiplex PCR; TCRdb has only the in-frame clones, and not every one. The table includes some 80,000 clones, over 75% detected once. The specimen was peripheral blood, collected on day 0 of MenACWY control vaccination. The source of these receptors is an adult in good health.

This clone was counted a single time. The chain couples TRBV5-1 to TRBJ1-1, with 9 bases identical to TRBD1. After removal of 5 bases from V and 10 bases from J, the junction contained 15 bases not matched to a gene. The CDR3 contains 15 residues. Germline assignment: CDR1 SGHRS and CDR2 YFSETQ. CDR3 in amino acids: CASSQIPGQGTPAFF. CDR3 nucleotide sequence: TGCGCCAGCAGTCAAATACCGGGACAGGGAACGCCAGCTTTCTTT.

This chain uses TRBV5-1 with TRBJ1-1, with TRBD1 identical over 9 bases. The CDR3 length is 17 residues. J lost 6 bases, V lost 0 bases, and 12 bases had no gene match. Germline lookup yields CDR1 SGHRS and CDR2 YFSETQ. CDR3 bases: TGCGCCAGCAGCTTGGAGGGGACAGGGAGTCGGAAAGCTGAAGCTTTCTTT. It encodes CASSLEGTGSRKAEAFF.

The V gene is TRBV7-8, the J gene TRBJ1-1, with D perhaps TRBD1 (6 bases). Trimming stripped 3 bases from V and 6 bases from J, with 11 bases between. Germline V gives CDR1 SGHVS, CDR2 FQNEAQ. The CDR3 is 13 amino acids. CDR3 in DNA: TGTGCCAGCAGCTTTACGGGGGGCCCTGAAGCTTTCTTT. Residues: CASSFTGGPEAFF.

The chain couples TRBV6-1 to TRBJ1-1; D uncertain. Deletions cut 3 bases from V and 1 base from J, with 6 bases between. Germline CDR1 MNHNS, CDR2 SASEGT. CDR3 length equals 13 residues. CDR3 in amino acids: CASSDVPNTEAFF. In DNA form, the CDR3 reads TGTGCCAGCAGTGATGTGCCGAACACTGAAGCTTTCTTT.

The chain recombines TRBV6-2 or TRBV6-3 with TRBJ2-7; D unclear. Trimming took 4 bases from V and 9 from J, leaving 10 bases between them. The CDR3 consists of 11 residues. Germline V gene sequence: CDR1 MNHEY, CDR2 SVGEGT. CDR3 DNA sequence: TGTGCCAGCAGTTCCGTGCCGTGGCAGTACTTC. Translation gives CASSSVPWQYF.

The rearrangement links TRBV25-1 to TRBJ1-1; a possible D gene is TRBD1 (6 bases). Germline CDR1 and CDR2: MGHDK and SYGVNS. The CDR3 has 16 amino acids. V lost 1 base, J lost 6 bases, and 18 bases lay in between. This CDR3 reads CASSEFRPGGGAEAFF. The CDR3 DNA follows: TGTGCCAGCAGTGAATTTCGCCCAGGAGGGGGTGCTGAAGCTTTCTTT.

The chain employs TRBV6-5 and TRBJ1-1; no reliable D call. The V gene lost 0 bases and the J gene lost 7 bases, with 15 bases spanning the gap. Germline loops: CDR1 MNHEY, CDR2 SVGAGI. The CDR3 length is 15 residues. The CDR3 spells CASSYSNRGQSEAFF. The CDR3 DNA reads TGTGCCAGCAGTTACTCGAATAGAGGGCAGAGTGAAGCTTTCTTT.

This CDR3 reads CASSPVLGRGNQPQHF. CDR3 sequence (DNA): TGTGCCAGCAGTCCGGTTCTGGGACGGGGAAATCAGCCCCAGCATTTT. The chain links TRBV28 to TRBJ1-5; D may be TRBD1 (5 bases). CDR3 length equals 16 residues. V was trimmed by 5 bases and J by 4 bases, leaving 18 bases between them. Germline CDR1 reads MDHEN; CDR2 reads SYDVKM.

A single count supports this clone. This sequence joins TRBV6-6 and TRBJ1-4; the match to TRBD1 covers 7 bases. This CDR3 has 14 residues. The V gene's germline CDR1 is MNHNY and CDR2 SVGAGI (reference sequence). V lost 6 bases and J lost 5; bases outside the gene matches: 6. CDR3 sequence reads: CASSLGQDNEKLFF. The CDR3 DNA is TGTGCCAGCAGCTTAGGACAGGACAATGAAAAACTGTTTTTT.